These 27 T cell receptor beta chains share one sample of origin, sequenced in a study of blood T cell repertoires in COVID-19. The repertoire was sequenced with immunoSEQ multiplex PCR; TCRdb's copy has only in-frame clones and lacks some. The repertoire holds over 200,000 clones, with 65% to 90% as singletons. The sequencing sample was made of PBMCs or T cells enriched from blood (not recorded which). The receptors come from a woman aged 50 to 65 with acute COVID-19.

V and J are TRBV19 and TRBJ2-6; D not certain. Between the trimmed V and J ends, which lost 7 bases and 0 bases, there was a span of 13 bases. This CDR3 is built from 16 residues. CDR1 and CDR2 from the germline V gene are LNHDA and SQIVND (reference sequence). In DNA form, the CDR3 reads TGTGCCAGTATCCCGGTGCCCCACTCTGGGGCCAACGTCCTGACTTTC. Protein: CASIPVPHSGANVLTF.

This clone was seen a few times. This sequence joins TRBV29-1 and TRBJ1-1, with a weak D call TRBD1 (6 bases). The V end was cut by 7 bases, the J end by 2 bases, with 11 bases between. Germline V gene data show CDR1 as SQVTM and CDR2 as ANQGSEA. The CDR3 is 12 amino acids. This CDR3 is CSGGTFNTEAFF. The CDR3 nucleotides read TGCAGCGGAGGGACATTTAACACTGAAGCTTTCTTT.

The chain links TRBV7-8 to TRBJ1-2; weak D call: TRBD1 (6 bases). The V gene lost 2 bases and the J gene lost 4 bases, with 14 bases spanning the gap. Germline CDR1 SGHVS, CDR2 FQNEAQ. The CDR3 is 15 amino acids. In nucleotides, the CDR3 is TGTGCCAGCAGCTTAAATCAGGGGCTCGGCTATGGCTACACCTTC. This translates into CASSLNQGLGYGYTF.

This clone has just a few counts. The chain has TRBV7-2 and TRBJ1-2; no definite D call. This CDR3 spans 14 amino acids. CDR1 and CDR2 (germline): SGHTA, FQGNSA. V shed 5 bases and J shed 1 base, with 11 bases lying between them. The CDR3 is CASSLETFNYGYTF. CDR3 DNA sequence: TGTGCCAGCAGCCTCGAGACATTTAACTATGGCTACACCTTC.

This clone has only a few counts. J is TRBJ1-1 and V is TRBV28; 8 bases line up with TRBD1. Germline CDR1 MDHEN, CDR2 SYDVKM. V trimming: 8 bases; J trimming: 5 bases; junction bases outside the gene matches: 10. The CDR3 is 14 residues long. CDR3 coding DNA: TGTGCCAGCGGGCGTCCCGACAGGGGAACTGAAGCTTTCTTT. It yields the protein CASGRPDRGTEAFF. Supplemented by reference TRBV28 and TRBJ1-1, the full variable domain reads DVKVTQSSRYLVKRTGEKVFLECVQDMDHENMFWYRQDPGLGLRLIYFSYDVKMKEKGDIPEGYSVSREKKERFSLILESASTNQTSMYLCASGRPDRGTEAFFGQGTRLTVV.

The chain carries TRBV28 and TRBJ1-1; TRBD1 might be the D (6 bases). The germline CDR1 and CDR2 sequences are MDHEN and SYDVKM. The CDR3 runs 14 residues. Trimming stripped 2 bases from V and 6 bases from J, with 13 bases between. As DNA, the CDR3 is TGTGCCAGCAGTTTACCAGGGGCGCTCCCTGAAGCTTTCTTT. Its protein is CASSLPGALPEAFF.

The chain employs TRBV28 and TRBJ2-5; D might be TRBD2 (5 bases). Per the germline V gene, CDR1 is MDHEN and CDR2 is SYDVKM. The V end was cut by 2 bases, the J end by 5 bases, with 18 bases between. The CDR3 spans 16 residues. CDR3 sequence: CASSLAPGLARETQYF. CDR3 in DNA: TGTGCCAGCAGTTTAGCCCCCGGCCTAGCAAGGGAGACCCAGTACTTC.

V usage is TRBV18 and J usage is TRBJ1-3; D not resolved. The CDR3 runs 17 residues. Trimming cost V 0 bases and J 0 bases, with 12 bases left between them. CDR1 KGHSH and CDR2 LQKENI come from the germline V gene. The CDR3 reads CASSPPSRELSGNTIYF. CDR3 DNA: TGTGCCAGCTCACCACCGTCCCGGGAGCTCTCTGGAAACACCATATATTTT. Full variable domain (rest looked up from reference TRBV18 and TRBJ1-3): NAGVMQNPRHLVRRRGQEARLRCSPMKGHSHVYWYRQLPEEGLKFMVYLQKENIIDESGMPKERFSAEFPKEGPSILRIQQVVRGDSAAYFCASSPPSRELSGNTIYFGEGSWLTVV.

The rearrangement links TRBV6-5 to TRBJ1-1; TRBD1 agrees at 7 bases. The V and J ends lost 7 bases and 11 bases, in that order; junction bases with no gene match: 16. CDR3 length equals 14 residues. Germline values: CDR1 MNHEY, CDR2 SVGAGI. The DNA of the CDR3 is TGTGCCAGCAAGGTACAGGGGCCCAAGACGGAGGCTTTCTTT. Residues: CASKVQGPKTEAFF.

CDR3 DNA sequence: TGTGCCAGCAGCTTAGGTGTCCGGGAGCAGTACTTC. Translating gives CASSLGVREQYF. The gene calls are TRBV7-8 and TRBJ2-7, with D uncertain. CDR1 and CDR2 from the germline V gene are SGHVS and FQNEAQ. Trimming removed 1 base from V and 7 bases from J, with 8 bases in between. The CDR3 covers 12 residues.

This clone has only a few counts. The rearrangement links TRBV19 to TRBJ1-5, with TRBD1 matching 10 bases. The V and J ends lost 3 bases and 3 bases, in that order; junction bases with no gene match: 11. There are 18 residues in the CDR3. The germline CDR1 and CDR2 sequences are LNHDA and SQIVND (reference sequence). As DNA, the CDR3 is TGTGCCAGTAGTATGACCGGGACAGGGGACACCCTCAATCAGCCCCAGCATTTT. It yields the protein CASSMTGTGDTLNQPQHF.

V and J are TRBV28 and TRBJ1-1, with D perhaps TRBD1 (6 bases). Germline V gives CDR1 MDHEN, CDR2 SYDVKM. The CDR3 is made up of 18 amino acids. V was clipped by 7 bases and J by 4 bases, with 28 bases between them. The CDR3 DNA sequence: TGTGCCAGCACTGCTGCTCCGGGACACTCTCGCTCGGGCACTGAAGCTTTCTTT. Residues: CASTAAPGHSRSGTEAFF.

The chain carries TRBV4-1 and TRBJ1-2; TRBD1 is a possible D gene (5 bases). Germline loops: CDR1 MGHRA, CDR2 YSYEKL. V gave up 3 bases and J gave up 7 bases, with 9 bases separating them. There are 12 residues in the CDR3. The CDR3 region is CASSHAGVGYTF. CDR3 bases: TGCGCCAGCAGCCACGCGGGGGTTGGCTACACCTTC.

The CDR3 spells CASSDSTGETQYF. Here the CDR3 DNA reads TGTGCCAGCAGTGACTCGACGGGGGAGACCCAGTACTTC. The J gene is TRBJ2-5, the V gene TRBV6-4; maybe TRBD2 (5 bases). V was shortened by 0 bases and J by 5 bases, with 7 bases between the two germline ends. Germline values: CDR1 MRHNA, CDR2 SNTAGT. The CDR3 runs 13 residues.

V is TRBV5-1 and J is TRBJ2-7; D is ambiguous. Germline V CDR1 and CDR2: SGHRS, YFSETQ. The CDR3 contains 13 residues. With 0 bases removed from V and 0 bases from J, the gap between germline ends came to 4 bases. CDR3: CASSLAGSYEQYF. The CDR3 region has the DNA TGCGCCAGCAGCTTGGCCGGCTCCTACGAGCAGTACTTC. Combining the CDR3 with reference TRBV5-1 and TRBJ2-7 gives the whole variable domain KAGVTQTPRYLIKTRGQQVTLSCSPISGHRSVSWYQQTPGQGLQFLFEYFSETQRNKGNFPGRFSGRQFSNSRSEMNVSTLELGDSALYLCASSLAGSYEQYFGPGTRLTVT.

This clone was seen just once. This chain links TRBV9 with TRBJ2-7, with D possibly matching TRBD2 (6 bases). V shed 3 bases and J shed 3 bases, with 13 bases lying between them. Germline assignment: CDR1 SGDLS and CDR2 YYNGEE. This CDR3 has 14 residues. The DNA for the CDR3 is TGTGCCAGCAGCGCCAACCTCGGGGGCTACGAGCAGTACTTC. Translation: CASSANLGGYEQYF.

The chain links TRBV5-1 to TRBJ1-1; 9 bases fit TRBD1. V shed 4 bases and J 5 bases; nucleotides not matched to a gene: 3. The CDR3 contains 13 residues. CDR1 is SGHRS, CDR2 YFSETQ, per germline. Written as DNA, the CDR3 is TGCGCCAGCAGCATGACAGGGGGAACTGAAGCTTTCTTT. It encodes CASSMTGGTEAFF.

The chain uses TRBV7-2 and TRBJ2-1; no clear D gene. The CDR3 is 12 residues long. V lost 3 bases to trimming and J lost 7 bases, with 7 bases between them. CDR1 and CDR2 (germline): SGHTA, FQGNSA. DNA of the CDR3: TGTGCCAGCAGCTTCAGAGCGAATGAGCAGTTCTTC. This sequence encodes CASSFRANEQFF. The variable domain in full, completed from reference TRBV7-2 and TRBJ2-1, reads GAGVSQSPSNKVTEKGKDVELRCDPISGHTALYWYRQSLGQGLEFLIYFQGNSAPDKSGLPSDRFSAERTGGSVSTLTIQRTQQEDSAVYLCASSFRANEQFFGPGTRLTVL.

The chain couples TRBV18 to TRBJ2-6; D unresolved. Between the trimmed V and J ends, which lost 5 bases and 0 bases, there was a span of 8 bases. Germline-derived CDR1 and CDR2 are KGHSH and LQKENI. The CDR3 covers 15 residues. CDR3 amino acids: CASSVQLSGANVLTF. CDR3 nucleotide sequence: TGTGCCAGCTCAGTTCAACTCTCTGGGGCCAACGTCCTGACTTTC.

CDR3 nucleotides: TGTGCCAGCACCGTTAGGACAGGGGGGGGAGATACGCAGTATTTT. It yields the protein CASTVRTGGGDTQYF. The chain uses TRBV6-5 and TRBJ2-3; 10 nucleotides line up with TRBD1. The CDR3 runs to 15 residues. Germline-derived CDR1 and CDR2 are MNHEY and SVGAGI. Unmatched junction bases numbered 9, after V lost 7 bases and J lost 5 bases.

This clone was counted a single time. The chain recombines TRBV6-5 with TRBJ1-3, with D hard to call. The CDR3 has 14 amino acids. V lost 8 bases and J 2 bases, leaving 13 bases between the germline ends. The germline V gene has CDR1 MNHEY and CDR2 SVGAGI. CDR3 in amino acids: CASLMRGTGNTIYF. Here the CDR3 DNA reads TGTGCCAGCCTGATGCGAGGGACTGGAAACACCATATATTTT.

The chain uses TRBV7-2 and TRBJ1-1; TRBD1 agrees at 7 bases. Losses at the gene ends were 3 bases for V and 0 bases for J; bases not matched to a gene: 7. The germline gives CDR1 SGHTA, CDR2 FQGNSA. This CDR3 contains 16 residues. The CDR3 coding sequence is TGTGCCAGCAGCTTTAACAGGGGCGCAATGAACACTGAAGCTTTCTTT. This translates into CASSFNRGAMNTEAFF. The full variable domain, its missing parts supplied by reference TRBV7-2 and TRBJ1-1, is GAGVSQSPSNKVTEKGKDVELRCDPISGHTALYWYRQSLGQGLEFLIYFQGNSAPDKSGLPSDRFSAERTGGSVSTLTIQRTQQEDSAVYLCASSFNRGAMNTEAFFGQGTRLTVV.

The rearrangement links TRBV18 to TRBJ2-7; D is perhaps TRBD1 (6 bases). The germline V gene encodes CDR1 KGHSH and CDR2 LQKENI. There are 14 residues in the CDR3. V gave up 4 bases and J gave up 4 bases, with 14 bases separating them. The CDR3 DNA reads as TGTGCCAGCTCACTCACAGGGCCCGCTTACGAGCAGTACTTC. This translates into CASSLTGPAYEQYF.

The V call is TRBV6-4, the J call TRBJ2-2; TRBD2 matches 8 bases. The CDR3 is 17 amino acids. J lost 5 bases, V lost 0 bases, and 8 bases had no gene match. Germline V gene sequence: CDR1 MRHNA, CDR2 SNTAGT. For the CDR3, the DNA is TGTGCCAGCAGTGACTCGAGTAGCGGGGACTCGACCGGGGAGCTGTTTTTT. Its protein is CASSDSSSGDSTGELFF.

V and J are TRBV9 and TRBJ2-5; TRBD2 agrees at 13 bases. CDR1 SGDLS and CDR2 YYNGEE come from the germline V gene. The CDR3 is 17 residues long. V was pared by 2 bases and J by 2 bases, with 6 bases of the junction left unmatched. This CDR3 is CASSVQLAGGGQETQYF. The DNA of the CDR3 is TGTGCCAGCAGCGTCCAACTAGCGGGAGGGGGTCAAGAGACCCAGTACTTC.

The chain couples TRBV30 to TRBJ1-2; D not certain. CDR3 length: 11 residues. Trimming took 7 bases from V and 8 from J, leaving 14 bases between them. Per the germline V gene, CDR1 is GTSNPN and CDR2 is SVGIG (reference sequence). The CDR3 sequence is CASLERLGYTF. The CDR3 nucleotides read TGTGCCTCCCTAGAAAGACTGGGCTACACCTTC.

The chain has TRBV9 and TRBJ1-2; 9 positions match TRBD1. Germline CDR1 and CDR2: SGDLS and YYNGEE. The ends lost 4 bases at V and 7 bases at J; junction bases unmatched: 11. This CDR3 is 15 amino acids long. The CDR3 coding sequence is TGTGCCAGCAGCCCCCCCGGGACAGGGCTTTCTGGCTACACCTTC. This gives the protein CASSPPGTGLSGYTF.